This TCR beta chain comes out of a study of T cell responses to AZD1222 COVID-19 vaccine. Data came from immunoSEQ multiplex PCR; TCRdb stores just in-frame clones and leaves some out. The sample records tens of thousands of clones, around 87% being singletons. The germline CDR1 and CDR2 sequences are MDHEN and SYDVKM. This CDR3 has 14 residues. Trimming removed 6 bases at V and 7 bases at J, with 16 bases between. General study results and limits: Clonal diversity may have been underestimated, and the donors were mostly white British, with more females than males.

Regarding this clone: What it recognizes is unknown.

The chain employs TRBV28 and TRBJ1-5, with D perhaps TRBD1 (6 bases). The clonotype originates from an adult in good health. The sample consisted of peripheral blood, taken on day 0 of AZD1222 vaccination. For the CDR3, the DNA is TGTGCCAGCAGCAGGGACCTGGGGGCCCAGCCCCAGCATTTT. Translated: CASSRDLGAQPQHF.